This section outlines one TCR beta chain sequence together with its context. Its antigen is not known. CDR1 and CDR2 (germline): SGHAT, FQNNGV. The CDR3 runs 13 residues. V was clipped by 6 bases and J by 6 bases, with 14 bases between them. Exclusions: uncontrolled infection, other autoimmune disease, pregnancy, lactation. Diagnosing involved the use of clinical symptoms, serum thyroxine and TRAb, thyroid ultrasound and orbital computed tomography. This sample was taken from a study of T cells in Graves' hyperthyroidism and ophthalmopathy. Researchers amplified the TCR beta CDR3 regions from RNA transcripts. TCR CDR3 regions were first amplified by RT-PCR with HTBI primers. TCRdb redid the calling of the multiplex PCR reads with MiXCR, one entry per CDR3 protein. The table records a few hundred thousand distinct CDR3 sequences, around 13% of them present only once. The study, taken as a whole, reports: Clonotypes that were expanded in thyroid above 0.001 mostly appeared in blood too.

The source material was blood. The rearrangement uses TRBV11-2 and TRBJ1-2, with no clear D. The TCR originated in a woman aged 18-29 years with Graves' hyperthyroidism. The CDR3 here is CASRRTGPDGYTF. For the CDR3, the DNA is TGTGCCAGCAGGAGGACCGGCCCGGATGGCTACACCTTC.